The present T cell receptor beta chain was sequenced within a study of T cell repertoires in cytomegalovirus infection. Germline V gene sequence: CDR1 MNHNS, CDR2 SASEGT. The CDR3 has 13 residues. This clonotype was observed many times. Each CDR3 protein is one row after TCRdb ran MiXCR on the reads. The table has roughly 81,000 distinct CDR3 sequences, about 4% seen once. Material for sequencing was PBMCs. The rearrangement uses TRBV6-1 and TRBJ1-2; D unclear. The sequence was obtained from a human donor in good health (CMV status not recorded). Some clones in this sample may be carry-over from other donors' samples. Here the CDR3 reads CVSSTLPNYGYTF. DNA of the CDR3: TGTGTATCTTCCACCCTTCCCAACTATGGCTACACCTTC.